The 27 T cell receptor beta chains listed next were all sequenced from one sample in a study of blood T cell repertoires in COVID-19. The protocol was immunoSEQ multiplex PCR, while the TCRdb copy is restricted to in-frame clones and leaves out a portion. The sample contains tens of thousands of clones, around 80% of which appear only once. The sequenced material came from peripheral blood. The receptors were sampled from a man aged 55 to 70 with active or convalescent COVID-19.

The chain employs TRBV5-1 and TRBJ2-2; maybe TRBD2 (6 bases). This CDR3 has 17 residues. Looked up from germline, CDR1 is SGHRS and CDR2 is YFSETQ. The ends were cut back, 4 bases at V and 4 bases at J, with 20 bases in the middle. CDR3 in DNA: TGCGCCAGCAGCCGGGAGCCCCCTAGCGAGGGCACCGGGGAGCTGTTTTTT. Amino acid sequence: CASSREPPSEGTGELFF. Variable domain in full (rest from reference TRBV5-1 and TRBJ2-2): KAGVTQTPRYLIKTRGQQVTLSCSPISGHRSVSWYQQTPGQGLQFLFEYFSETQRNKGNFPGRFSGRQFSNSRSEMNVSTLELGDSALYLCASSREPPSEGTGELFFGEGSRLTVL.

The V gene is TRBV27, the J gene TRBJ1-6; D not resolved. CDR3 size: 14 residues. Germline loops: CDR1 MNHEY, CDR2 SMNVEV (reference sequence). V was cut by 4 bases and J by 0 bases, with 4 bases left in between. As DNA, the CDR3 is TGTGCCAGCAGTTGGAGCTCCTATAATTCACCCCTCCACTTT. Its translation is CASSWSSYNSPLHF.

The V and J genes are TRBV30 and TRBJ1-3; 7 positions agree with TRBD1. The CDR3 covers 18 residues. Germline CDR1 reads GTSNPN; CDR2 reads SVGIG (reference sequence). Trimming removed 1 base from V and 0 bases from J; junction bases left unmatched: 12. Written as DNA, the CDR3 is TGTGCCTGGAGTGACAAGAAGGGACAGACTTACTCTGGAAACACCATATATTTT. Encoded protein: CAWSDKKGQTYSGNTIYF. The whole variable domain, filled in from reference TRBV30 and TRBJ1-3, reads SQTIHQWPATLVQPVGSPLSLECTVEGTSNPNLYWYRQAAGRGLQLLFYSVGIGQISSEVPQNLSASRPQDRQFILSSKKLLLSDSGFYLCAWSDKKGQTYSGNTIYFGEGSWLTVV.

This chain's CDR3 is CASSLWRALSGANVLTF. In DNA form, the CDR3 reads TGCGCCAGCAGCTTGTGGAGGGCGCTCTCTGGGGCCAACGTCCTGACTTTC. The rearrangement links TRBV5-1 to TRBJ2-6, with D perhaps TRBD2 (6 bases). Between the trimmed V and J ends, which lost 1 base and 0 bases, there was a span of 11 bases. In germline, CDR1 is SGHRS, CDR2 YFSETQ. The CDR3 is 17 amino acids.

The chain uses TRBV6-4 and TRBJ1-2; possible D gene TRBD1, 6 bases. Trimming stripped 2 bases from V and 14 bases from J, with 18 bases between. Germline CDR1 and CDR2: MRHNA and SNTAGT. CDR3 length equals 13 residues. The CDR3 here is CASSDTRTAIQTF. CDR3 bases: TGTGCCAGCAGTGACACTAGGACAGCAATCCAAACCTTC.

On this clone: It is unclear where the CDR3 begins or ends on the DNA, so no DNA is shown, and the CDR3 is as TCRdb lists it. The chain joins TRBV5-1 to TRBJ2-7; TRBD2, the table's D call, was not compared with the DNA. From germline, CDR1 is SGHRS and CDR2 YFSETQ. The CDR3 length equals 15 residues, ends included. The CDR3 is CASSLAPVGAGALYF.

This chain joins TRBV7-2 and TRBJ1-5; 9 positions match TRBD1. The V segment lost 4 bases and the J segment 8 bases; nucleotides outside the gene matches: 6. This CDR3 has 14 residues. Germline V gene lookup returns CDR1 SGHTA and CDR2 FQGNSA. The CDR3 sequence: CASSSGQGWEPQHF. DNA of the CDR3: TGTGCCAGCAGCTCGGGACAGGGCTGGGAGCCCCAGCATTTT. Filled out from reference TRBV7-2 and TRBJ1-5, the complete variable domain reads GAGVSQSPSNKVTEKGKDVELRCDPISGHTALYWYRQSLGQGLEFLIYFQGNSAPDKSGLPSDRFSAERTGGSVSTLTIQRTQQEDSAVYLCASSSGQGWEPQHFGDGTRLSIL.

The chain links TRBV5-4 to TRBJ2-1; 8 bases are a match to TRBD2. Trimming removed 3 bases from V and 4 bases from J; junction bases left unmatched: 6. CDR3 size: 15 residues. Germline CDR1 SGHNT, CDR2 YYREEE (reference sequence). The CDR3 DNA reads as TGTGCCAGCAGCTCCAGAGCGGGGGTGTACAATGAGCAGTTCTTC. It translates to CASSSRAGVYNEQFF.

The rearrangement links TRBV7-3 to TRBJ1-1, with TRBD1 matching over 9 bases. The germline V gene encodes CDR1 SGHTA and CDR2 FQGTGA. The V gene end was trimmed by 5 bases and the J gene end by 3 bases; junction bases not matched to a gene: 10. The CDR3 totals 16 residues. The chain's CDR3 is CASSDTGTGSDTEAFF. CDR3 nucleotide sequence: TGTGCCAGCAGCGACACCGGGACAGGGAGTGACACTGAAGCTTTCTTT.

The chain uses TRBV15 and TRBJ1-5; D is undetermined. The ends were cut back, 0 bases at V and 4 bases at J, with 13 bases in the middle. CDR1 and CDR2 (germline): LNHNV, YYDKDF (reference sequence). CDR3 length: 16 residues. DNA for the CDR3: TGTGCCACCAGCAGAGATGGTGCAGAGGAAAATCAGCCCCAGCATTTT. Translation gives CATSRDGAEENQPQHF.

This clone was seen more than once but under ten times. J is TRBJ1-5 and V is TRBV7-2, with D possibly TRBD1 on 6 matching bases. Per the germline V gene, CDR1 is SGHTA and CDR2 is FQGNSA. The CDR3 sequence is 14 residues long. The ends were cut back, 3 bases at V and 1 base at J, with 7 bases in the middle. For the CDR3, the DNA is TGTGCCAGCAGCTTCGGACAGAGCAATCAGCCCCAGCATTTT. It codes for CASSFGQSNQPQHF.

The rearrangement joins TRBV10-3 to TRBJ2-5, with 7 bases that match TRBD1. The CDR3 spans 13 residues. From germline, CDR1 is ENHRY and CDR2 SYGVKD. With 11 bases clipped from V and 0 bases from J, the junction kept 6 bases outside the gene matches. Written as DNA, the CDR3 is TGTGCCTGCACCGGGACAGACCAAGAGACCCAGTACTTC. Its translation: CACTGTDQETQYF.

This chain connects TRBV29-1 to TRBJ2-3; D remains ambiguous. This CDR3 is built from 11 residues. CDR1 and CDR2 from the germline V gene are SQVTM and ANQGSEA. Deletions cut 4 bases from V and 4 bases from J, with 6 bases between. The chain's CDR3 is CSVAESDTQYF. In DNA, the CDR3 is TGCAGCGTTGCGGAGTCAGATACGCAGTATTTT.

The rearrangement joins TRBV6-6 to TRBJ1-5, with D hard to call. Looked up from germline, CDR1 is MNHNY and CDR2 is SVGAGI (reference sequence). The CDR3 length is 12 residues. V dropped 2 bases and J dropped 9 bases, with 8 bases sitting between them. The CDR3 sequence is CASSYGPGPQHF. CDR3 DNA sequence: TGTGCCAGCAGTTACGGGCCTGGGCCCCAGCATTTT.

Here the CDR3 reads CSVGDRGYEQYF. CDR3 coding DNA: TGCAGCGTTGGGGACAGGGGGTACGAGCAGTACTTC. The chain couples TRBV29-1 to TRBJ2-7; 11 nucleotides align to TRBD1. J lost 4 bases, V lost 4 bases, and 0 bases had no gene match. The CDR3 runs 12 residues. Germline V gene sequence: CDR1 SQVTM, CDR2 ANQGSEA.

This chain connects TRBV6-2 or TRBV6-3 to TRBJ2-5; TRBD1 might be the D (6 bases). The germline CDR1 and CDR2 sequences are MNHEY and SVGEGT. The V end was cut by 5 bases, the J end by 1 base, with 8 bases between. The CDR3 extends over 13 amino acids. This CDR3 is CASSTGTQETQYF. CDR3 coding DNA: TGTGCCAGCAGTACAGGGACCCAAGAGACCCAGTACTTC.

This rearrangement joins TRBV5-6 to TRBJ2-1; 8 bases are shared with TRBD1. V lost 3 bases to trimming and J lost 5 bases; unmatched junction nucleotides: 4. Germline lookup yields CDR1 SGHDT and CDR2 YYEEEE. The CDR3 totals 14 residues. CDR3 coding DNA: TGTGCCAGCAGCTCCTGGACAGGGCACAATGAGCAGTTCTTC. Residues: CASSSWTGHNEQFF.

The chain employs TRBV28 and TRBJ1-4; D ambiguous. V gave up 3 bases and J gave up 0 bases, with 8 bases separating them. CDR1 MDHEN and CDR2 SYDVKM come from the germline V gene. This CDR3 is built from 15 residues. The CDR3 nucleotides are TGTGCCAGCAGTTTTGACTCTGCAACTAATGAAAAACTGTTTTTT. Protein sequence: CASSFDSATNEKLFF.

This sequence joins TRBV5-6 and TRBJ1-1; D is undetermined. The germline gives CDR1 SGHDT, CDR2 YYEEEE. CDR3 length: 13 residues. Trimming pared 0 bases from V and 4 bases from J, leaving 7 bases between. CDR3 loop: CASSLGGGTEAFF. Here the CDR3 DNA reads TGTGCCAGCAGCTTGGGGGGAGGCACTGAAGCTTTCTTT.

In DNA form, the CDR3 reads TGCGCCAGCAGCTTGGACCCTAGCTCCTACAATGAGCAGTTCTTC. This sequence encodes CASSLDPSSYNEQFF. V usage is TRBV5-1 and J usage is TRBJ2-1; D remains unclear. The CDR3 is 15 residues long. The ends were cut back, 0 bases at V and 0 bases at J, with 7 bases in the middle. CDR1 and CDR2 from the germline V gene are SGHRS and YFSETQ.

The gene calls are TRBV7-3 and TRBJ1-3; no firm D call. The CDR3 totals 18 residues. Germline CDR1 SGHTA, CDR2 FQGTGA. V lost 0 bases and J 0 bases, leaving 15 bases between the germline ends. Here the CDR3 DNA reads TGTGCCAGCAGCTTAACGGCCGGCGGGCAGAACTCTGGAAACACCATATATTTT. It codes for CASSLTAGGQNSGNTIYF. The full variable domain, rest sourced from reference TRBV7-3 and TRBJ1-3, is GAGVSQTPSNKVTEKGKYVELRCDPISGHTALYWYRQSLGQGPEFLIYFQGTGAADDSGLPNDRFFAVRPEGSVSTLKIQRTERGDSAVYLCASSLTAGGQNSGNTIYFGEGSWLTVV.

This chain's CDR3 is CSARVPGQGYNSPLHF. The CDR3 DNA reads as TGCAGTGCTCGTGTCCCGGGACAGGGCTACAATTCACCCCTCCACTTT. The chain combines TRBV20-1 with TRBJ1-6; TRBD1 matches at 9 bases. The ends lost 5 bases at V and 7 bases at J; junction bases unmatched: 12. The CDR3 has 16 residues. Germline lookup yields CDR1 DFQATT and CDR2 SNEGSKA (reference sequence).

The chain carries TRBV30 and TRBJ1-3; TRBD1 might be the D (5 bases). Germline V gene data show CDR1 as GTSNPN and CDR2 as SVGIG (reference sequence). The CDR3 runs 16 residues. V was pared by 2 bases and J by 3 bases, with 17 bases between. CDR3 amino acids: CAWSPGDSGGGNTIYF. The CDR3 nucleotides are TGTGCCTGGAGTCCCGGGGACTCTGGAGGTGGAAACACCATATATTTT. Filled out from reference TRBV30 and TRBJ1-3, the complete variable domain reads SQTIHQWPATLVQPVGSPLSLECTVEGTSNPNLYWYRQAAGRGLQLLFYSVGIGQISSEVPQNLSASRPQDRQFILSSKKLLLSDSGFYLCAWSPGDSGGGNTIYFGEGSWLTVV.

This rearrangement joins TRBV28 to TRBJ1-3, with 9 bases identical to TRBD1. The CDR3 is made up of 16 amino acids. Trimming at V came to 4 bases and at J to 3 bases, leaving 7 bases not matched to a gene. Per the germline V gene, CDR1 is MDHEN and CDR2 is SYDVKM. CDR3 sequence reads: CASSWGTGTFGNTIYF. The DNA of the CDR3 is TGTGCCAGCAGTTGGGGGACAGGGACTTTTGGAAACACCATATATTTT.

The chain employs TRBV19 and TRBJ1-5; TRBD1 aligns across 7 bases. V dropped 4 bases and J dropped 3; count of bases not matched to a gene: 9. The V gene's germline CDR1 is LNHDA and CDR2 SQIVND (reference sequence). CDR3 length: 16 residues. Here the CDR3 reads CASSTFGTVNNQPQHF. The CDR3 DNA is TGTGCCAGTAGTACCTTCGGGACAGTAAACAATCAGCCCCAGCATTTT.

The DNA of the CDR3 is TGTGCCAGCAGCTTAGCAGGGGTCGGTGAGCAGTTCTTC. Translating it yields CASSLAGVGEQFF. V usage is TRBV7-2 and J usage is TRBJ2-1; a possible D gene is TRBD1 (5 bases). The germline gives CDR1 SGHTA, CDR2 FQGNSA. The CDR3 consists of 13 residues. The ends were cut back, 0 bases at V and 9 bases at J, with 9 bases in the middle.

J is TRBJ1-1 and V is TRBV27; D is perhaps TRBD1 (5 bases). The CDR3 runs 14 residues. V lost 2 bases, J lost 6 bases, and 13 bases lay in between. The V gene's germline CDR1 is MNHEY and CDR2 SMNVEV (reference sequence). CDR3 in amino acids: CASSLNFPTAEAFF. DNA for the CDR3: TGTGCCAGCAGTTTAAATTTTCCGACAGCTGAAGCTTTCTTT.